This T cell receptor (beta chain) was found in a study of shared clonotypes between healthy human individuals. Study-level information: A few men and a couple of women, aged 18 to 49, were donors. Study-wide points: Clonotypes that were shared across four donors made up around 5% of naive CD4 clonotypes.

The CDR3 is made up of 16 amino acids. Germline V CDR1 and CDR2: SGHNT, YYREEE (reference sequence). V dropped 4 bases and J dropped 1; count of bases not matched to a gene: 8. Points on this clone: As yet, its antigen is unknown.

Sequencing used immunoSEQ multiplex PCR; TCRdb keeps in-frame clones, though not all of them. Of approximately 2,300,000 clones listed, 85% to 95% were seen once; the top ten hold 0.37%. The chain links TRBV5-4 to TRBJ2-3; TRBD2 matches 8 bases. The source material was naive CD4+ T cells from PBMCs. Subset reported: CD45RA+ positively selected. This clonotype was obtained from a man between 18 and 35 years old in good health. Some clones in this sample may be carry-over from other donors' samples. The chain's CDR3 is CASSAPGLVRTDTQYF. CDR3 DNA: TGTGCCAGCAGCGCCCCGGGACTAGTTCGCACAGATACGCAGTATTTT.